Listed here are 8 T cell receptor beta chains from one sample, sequenced in a study of T cell changes during pregnancy in multiple sclerosis. The data were produced by immunoSEQ multiplex PCR, yet TCRdb's version contains in-frame clones alone and is incomplete. This table has about 53,000 clones, about nine tenths appearing once. The sequenced sample was CD4+ T cells from peripheral blood mononuclear cells, obtained in the third trimester of pregnancy. The receptors here all came from a female donor with multiple sclerosis, enrolled in a pregnancy study.

This clone was seen only once. The rearrangement links TRBV27 to TRBJ1-6; 7 nucleotides line up with TRBD1. With 6 bases clipped from V and 5 bases from J, the junction kept 7 bases outside the gene matches. This CDR3 region has 15 residues. Germline V gene lookup returns CDR1 MNHEY and CDR2 SMNVEV (reference sequence). The CDR3 DNA sequence: TGTGCCAGCAGGCGGGAAGGGACAGATAATTCACCCCTCCACTTT. It is translated as CASRREGTDNSPLHF.

This chain uses TRBV6-5 with TRBJ1-2; tentatively, D is TRBD1 (6 bases). This CDR3 has 15 residues. V was clipped by 0 bases and J by 3 bases, with 11 bases between them. Germline V CDR1 and CDR2: MNHEY, SVGAGI. This CDR3 is CASSYSPDSHYGYTF. In DNA, the CDR3 is TGTGCCAGCAGTTACTCACCGGACAGCCACTATGGCTACACCTTC.

The chain recombines TRBV7-6 with TRBJ2-5, with D perhaps matching TRBD1 (6 bases). This CDR3 has 14 residues. The V end was cut by 5 bases, the J end by 4 bases, with 14 bases between. CDR1 is SGHVS and CDR2 is FNYEAQ in the germline V gene. The chain's CDR3 is CASSPNRVGETQYF. The CDR3 DNA sequence: TGTGCCAGCAGCCCCAACAGGGTTGGAGAGACCCAGTACTTC. The variable domain in full, with the rest retrieved from reference TRBV7-6 and TRBJ2-5, is GAGVSQSPRYKVTKRGQDVALRCDPISGHVSLYWYRQALGQGPEFLTYFNYEAQQDKSGLPNDRFSAERPEGSISTLTIQRTEQRDSAMYRCASSPNRVGETQYFGPGTRLLVL.

The chain couples TRBV7-3 to TRBJ2-6; D is possibly TRBD2 (5 bases). Deletions cut 2 bases from V and 0 bases from J, with 8 bases between. The CDR3 has 16 amino acids. Germline V gene data show CDR1 as SGHTA and CDR2 as FQGTGA. The chain's CDR3 is CASSLSGYSGANVLTF. As DNA, the CDR3 is TGTGCCAGCAGCTTATCGGGGTACTCTGGGGCCAACGTCCTGACTTTC.

The rearrangement links TRBV12-5 to TRBJ2-7; possible D gene TRBD1, 6 bases. Trimming took off 2 bases at V and 5 bases at J, with 19 bases between the two ends. Germline CDR1 is LGHNT and CDR2 is FRNRAP. CDR3 length: 16 amino acids. CDR3 protein: CASGLNTLLGGNEQYF. The CDR3, as DNA: TGTGCTAGTGGTTTGAACACACTCCTAGGGGGAAACGAGCAGTACTTC.

The chain couples TRBV9 to TRBJ2-3; tentatively, D is TRBD1 (5 bases). The CDR3 loop spans 16 amino acids. The V end lost 0 bases, the J end lost 4 bases, and 15 bases lay between the germline ends. Germline CDR1 reads SGDLS; CDR2 reads YYNGEE. CDR3 region: CASSVGTPSLPDTQYF. CDR3 sequence (DNA): TGTGCCAGCAGCGTAGGGACACCTAGTTTACCAGATACGCAGTATTTT.

This clone was detected only once. The chain is built from TRBV14 and TRBJ2-2; 11 bases agree with TRBD1. V was pared by 6 bases and J by 8 bases, with 11 bases of the junction left unmatched. CDR3 length equals 16 residues. CDR1 and CDR2 (germline): SGHDN, FVKESK. CDR3 in DNA: TGTGCCAGCAGACGGGGACAGGGGGTCTCATCTGGGGAGCTGTTTTTT. Its protein product is CASRRGQGVSSGELFF.

This clone was counted a single time. The chain employs TRBV7-2 and TRBJ2-7; the match to TRBD1 covers 7 bases. Losses at the gene ends were 2 bases for V and 5 bases for J; bases not matched to a gene: 9. The CDR3 runs to 15 residues. Germline V CDR1 and CDR2: SGHTA, FQGNSA. The CDR3 loop is CASSLIDRVENEQYF. In DNA form, the CDR3 reads TGTGCCAGCAGCTTAATCGACAGGGTGGAGAACGAGCAGTACTTC.